The 11 T cell receptor beta chains reported below all come from one sample, sequenced in a study of OX40 agonist ivuxolimab in advanced cancers. Receptor libraries were prepared by the immunoSEQ multiplex PCR assay. This is the immuneACCESS table as TCRdb keeps it, with only in-frame sequences that have V and J called. A part of the clones is gone; compared with another copy, unresolved V genes explain less than half, and the rest is unexplained. This sample holds about 42,000 clones; 75% to 90% were observed only once. About 12% of the sample lies in the top ten. Sequenced material: CD4+ or CD8+ T cells sorted from blood, taken in a trial of the OX40 agonist ivuxolimab. The receptors stem from an adult with an advanced solid tumor such as melanoma, head and neck, liver or kidney cancer.

The chain has TRBV21-1 and TRBJ2-7; the D call of TRBD1 is as the table states it, not checked on the DNA. TRBV21-1 is noted as a pseudogene. The CDR3 covers 16 residues. CDR3 sequence: CASRSSLEQEYYEQYF. CDR3 coding DNA: TGTGCCAGCAGGTCCTCCTTGGAACAGGAATACTACGAGCAGTACTTC.

The V and J genes are TRBV7-8 and TRBJ1-5; D call uncertain. This CDR3 has 15 amino acids. V lost 1 base, J lost 7 bases, and 14 bases lay in between. CDR1 and CDR2 (germline): SGHVS, FQNEAQ. CDR3 DNA: TGTGCCAGCAGCTTAGGCGTGCCGCCCTGGCAGCCCCAGCATTTT. Translated: CASSLGVPPWQPQHF.

This clone was detected only once. The CDR3 is CASSMGPGDRIYGYTF. CDR3 bases: TGTGCCAGTAGTATGGGTCCCGGCGACAGAATTTATGGCTACACCTTC. The chain links TRBV19 to TRBJ1-2; D is perhaps TRBD1 (5 bases). In germline, CDR1 is LNHDA, CDR2 SQIVND (reference sequence). The V and J ends lost 3 bases and 5 bases respectively, with 19 bases between them. The CDR3 has 16 amino acids.

Here the CDR3 DNA reads TGTGCCAGCAGCGTGGGGAGCTCTAGCACAGATACGCAGTATTTT. It encodes CASSVGSSSTDTQYF. V usage is TRBV9 and J usage is TRBJ2-3, with D maybe TRBD2 (5 bases). The CDR3 extends over 15 amino acids. V lost 2 bases to trimming and J lost 0 bases, with 10 bases between them. Looked up from germline, CDR1 is SGDLS and CDR2 is YYNGEE.

The gene calls are TRBV5-1 and TRBJ2-1; D is ambiguous. CDR3 length: 15 amino acids. In germline, CDR1 is SGHRS, CDR2 YFSETQ. Trimming stripped 0 bases from V and 0 bases from J, with 7 bases between. The chain's CDR3 is CASSLVGSSYNEQFF. CDR3 DNA sequence: TGCGCCAGCAGCTTGGTTGGCAGCTCCTACAATGAGCAGTTCTTC. Drawing the rest from reference TRBV5-1 and TRBJ2-1, the complete variable domain is KAGVTQTPRYLIKTRGQQVTLSCSPISGHRSVSWYQQTPGQGLQFLFEYFSETQRNKGNFPGRFSGRQFSNSRSEMNVSTLELGDSALYLCASSLVGSSYNEQFFGPGTRLTVL.

The chain couples TRBV19 to TRBJ1-5, with 7 bases fitting TRBD1. The ends lost 6 bases at V and 7 bases at J; junction bases unmatched: 9. The CDR3 extends over 14 amino acids. Germline values: CDR1 LNHDA, CDR2 SQIVND (reference sequence). CDR3 sequence (DNA): TGTGCCAGTAGCCTTGACAGGGTAGGACAGCCCCAGCATTTT. Translated: CASSLDRVGQPQHF.

The CDR3 reads CASSFGLASGELFF. Written as DNA, the CDR3 is TGTGCCAGCAGTTTTGGACTAGCTTCCGGGGAGCTGTTTTTT. The rearrangement links TRBV27 to TRBJ2-2; TRBD2 matches 8 bases. V gave up 3 bases and J gave up 6 bases; unmatched junction bases: 3. This CDR3 is built from 14 residues. CDR1 MNHEY and CDR2 SMNVEV come from the germline V gene (reference sequence).

The rearrangement links TRBV6-5 to TRBJ1-2, with 8 bases that match TRBD1. The CDR3 has 14 amino acids. With V trimmed by 6 bases and J by 1 base, 4 bases remained unmatched. CDR1 and CDR2 (germline): MNHEY, SVGAGI. In DNA, the CDR3 is TGTGCCAGCAGGGACAGGGCATATAACTATGGCTACACCTTC. This translates into CASRDRAYNYGYTF.

CDR3 sequence: CASSSGVQLFF. The DNA for the CDR3 is TGTGCCAGCAGCTCTGGGGTACAACTGTTTTTT. The V and J genes are TRBV9 and TRBJ1-4; D remains ambiguous. This CDR3 comprises 11 residues. Germline-derived CDR1 and CDR2 are SGDLS and YYNGEE. V lost 4 bases and J lost 12, with 10 bases in between.

This chain uses TRBV10-3 with TRBJ2-3, with TRBD1 matching over 7 bases. Per germline, CDR1 ENHRY and CDR2 SYGVKD. The length of the CDR3 is 12 residues. V lost 9 bases to trimming and J lost 2 bases; unmatched junction nucleotides: 2. The CDR3 bases are TGTGCCATTGGACAGGACACAGATACGCAGTATTTT. This encodes CAIGQDTDTQYF.

The rearrangement joins TRBV5-3 to TRBJ1-2; perhaps TRBD1 as D (6 bases). TRBV5-3 is sorted into the ORF group, with uncertain function. V lost 1 base and J lost 4, with 17 bases in between. CDR3 length: 16 residues. The CDR3 DNA follows: TGTGCCAGAAGCTTGTTTCAGGGGAGCAAGTCCTATGGCTACACCTTC. It encodes CARSLFQGSKSYGYTF.